A selection of T cell receptor beta chains follows, all from one sample in a study of blood T cell repertoires in COVID-19. TCRdb's table, derived via immunoSEQ multiplex PCR, lists solely in-frame clones and lacks some. Of tens of thousands of clones listed, roughly 70% are singletons. The sequenced material came from peripheral blood. The receptors here all came from a woman in her fifties or sixties in a cohort sampled during active or convalescent COVID-19. Each CDR3 is given with its conserved first and last residue. A D gene is named only where the DNA matches it firmly. Clone size is shown for a subset of rows, as once, few, many or a class of expanded clone.

cdr3_length	clone_size	v_call	j_call	d_call	cdr3_aa	cdr3_nt
13	few	TRBV4-3	TRBJ1-2	-	CASSLGGYDGYTF	TGCGCCAGCAGCCTAGGCGGGTATGATGGCTACACCTTC
17	-	TRBV4-3	TRBJ2-6	-	CASSQDIRGSGANVLTF	TGCGCCAGCAGCCAAGATATCAGGGGCTCTGGGGCCAACGTCCTGACTTTC
13	-	TRBV2	TRBJ2-2	-	CASQQENTGELFF	TGTGCCAGCCAACAGGAAAACACCGGGGAGCTGTTTTTT
9	-	TRBV29-1	TRBJ2-5	-	CSVEETQYF	TGCAGCGTGGAGGAGACCCAGTACTTC
13	few	TRBV19	TRBJ1-1	TRBD1	CASTETGVTEAFF	TGTGCCAGTACCGAGACAGGGGTTACTGAAGCTTTCTTT
13	-	TRBV5-1	TRBJ2-7	TRBD1	CASSTGQGARQYF	TGCGCCAGCAGTACGGGACAGGGGGCGCGGCAGTACTTC
17	-	TRBV7-9	TRBJ1-2	TRBD1	CASSSTSGTGGAYGYTF	TGTGCCAGCAGCTCGACATCCGGGACAGGGGGCGCCTATGGCTACACCTTC
15	few	TRBV6-4	TRBJ2-5	TRBD2	CASSDGGGYQETQYF	TGTGCCAGCAGTGATGGCGGGGGGTACCAAGAGACCCAGTACTTC
16	-	TRBV11-1	TRBJ2-2	TRBD1	CASSAQGQGFPGELFF	TGTGCCAGCAGCGCACAGGGACAGGGGTTCCCCGGGGAGCTGTTTTTT
16	-	TRBV3-1/TRBV3-2	TRBJ1-1	-	CASSQASRSGYTEAFF	TGTGCCAGCAGCCAGGCTTCAAGGTCAGGGTACACTGAAGCTTTCTTT
17	many	TRBV9	TRBJ2-2	TRBD2	CASSVVGSSGNTGELFF	TGTGCCAGCAGCGTAGTTGGGTCTAGCGGGAACACCGGGGAGCTGTTTTTT
16	once	TRBV6-6	TRBJ1-5	TRBD1	CASSKPQGAANQPQHF	TGTGCCAGCAGTAAACCACAGGGGGCTGCCAATCAGCCCCAGCATTTT
15	-	TRBV19	TRBJ2-1	-	CASSIDRLAPNEQFF	TGTGCCAGTAGTATAGATCGGCTAGCTCCGAATGAGCAGTTCTTC
17	-	TRBV5-1	TRBJ2-3	TRBD1	CASSLGDRGLGTDTQYF	TGCGCCAGCAGCTTGGGGGACAGGGGACTTGGCACAGATACGCAGTATTTT
16	few	TRBV5-1	TRBJ1-1	-	CASSLAGARMNTEAFF	TGCGCCAGCAGCTTGGCAGGTGCCAGGATGAACACTGAAGCTTTCTTT
13	-	TRBV7-2	TRBJ2-7	-	CASSSGGAWEQYF	TGTGCCAGCAGCTCTGGAGGGGCGTGGGAGCAGTACTTC
18	-	TRBV25-1	TRBJ2-3	TRBD2	CASSLGLAGGSSTDTQYF	TGTGCCAGCAGTCTGGGACTAGCGGGGGGCTCTAGCACAGATACGCAGTATTTT
15	-	TRBV7-3	TRBJ2-7	-	CASSLTGGSFGEQYF	TGTGCCAGCAGCTTAACAGGGGGATCCTTTGGCGAGCAGTACTTC
15	few	TRBV5-1	TRBJ2-3	TRBD1	CASSHRGQPTDTQYF	TGCGCCAGCTCGCACAGGGGGCAACCTACAGATACGCAGTATTTT
12	-	TRBV5-6	TRBJ2-7	-	CASSLGGHEQYF	TGTGCCAGCAGCTTGGGGGGCCACGAGCAGTACTTC
13	-	TRBV7-3	TRBJ2-3	-	CASSSSRGNTQYF	TGTGCCAGCAGCTCCTCCCGGGGGAATACGCAGTATTTT
15	-	TRBV5-1	TRBJ2-1	TRBD2	CASSPGLAGVGEQFF	TGCGCCAGCAGCCCGGGACTAGCGGGGGTTGGGGAGCAGTTCTTC
15	-	TRBV5-4	TRBJ2-7	TRBD1	CASSSAGTGKAEQYF	TGTGCCAGCAGCTCAGCCGGGACAGGGAAGGCCGAGCAGTACTTC
15	-	TRBV27	TRBJ2-5	TRBD2	CASSLLVGGRETQYF	TGTGCCAGCAGTTTATTAGTCGGGGGGAGAGAGACCCAGTACTTC
14	-	TRBV4-3	TRBJ2-7	TRBD1	CASSPRQGAYEQYF	TGCGCCAGCAGCCCGCGACAGGGGGCCTACGAGCAGTACTTC
13	-	TRBV6-1	TRBJ1-5	-	CASSDRGLQPQHF	TGTGCCAGCAGTGATCGAGGATTGCAGCCCCAGCATTTT
17	-	TRBV4-2	TRBJ1-6	-	CASSQGLSRMNNSPLHF	TGTGCCAGCAGCCAAGGGTTGTCGCGGATGAATAATTCACCCCTCCACTTT
11	-	TRBV20-1	TRBJ2-7	-	CSALTSYEQYF	TGCAGTGCGTTGACTAGTTACGAGCAGTACTTC
17	many	TRBV27	TRBJ1-5	TRBD1	CASSSTSGTVSNQPQHF	TGTGCCAGCAGTTCCACCTCCGGGACAGTAAGCAATCAGCCCCAGCATTTT
17	-	TRBV11-3	TRBJ1-6	TRBD1	CASSPWTGRGYNSPLHF	TGTGCCAGCAGCCCATGGACAGGGCGGGGCTATAATTCACCCCTCCACTTT
13	-	TRBV10-3	TRBJ1-6	-	CATLGRQNSPLHF	TGTGCCACCCTCGGAAGACAGAATTCACCCCTCCACTTT
18	-	TRBV5-1	TRBJ2-7	TRBD1	CASSLGPSDRALPYEQYF	TGCGCCAGCAGCTTGGGTCCATCAGACAGGGCTCTACCCTACGAGCAGTACTTC
14	-	TRBV19	TRBJ2-3	-	CASSPPVGYSAQYF	TGTGCCAGTAGCCCTCCAGTGGGCTATTCGGCGCAGTATTTT
12	few	TRBV19	TRBJ2-1	-	CASSERLRLQFF	TGTGCCAGTAGTGAGCGACTGCGACTACAGTTCTTC
13	-	TRBV12-3/TRBV12-4	TRBJ2-7	-	CASSLGRPYEQYF	TGTGCCAGCAGTTTGGGCAGACCCTACGAGCAGTACTTC
16	-	TRBV21-1	TRBJ1-6	-	CASSKDLRQHNSPLHF	TGTGCCAGCAGCAAAGATCTGAGACAGCATAATTCACCCCTCCACTTT
15	-	TRBV5-4	TRBJ1-1	-	CASSDAGELNTEAFF	TGTGCCAGCAGCGACGCAGGGGAGCTGAACACTGAAGCTTTCTTT
14	-	TRBV6-5	TRBJ1-6	TRBD1	CASSYTDRGSPLHF	TGTGCCAGCAGTTACACTGACAGGGGCTCACCCCTCCACTTT
14	-	TRBV19	TRBJ1-6	TRBD1	CASSTGTGERPLHF	TGTGCCAGTAGTACCGGGACAGGGGAACGACCCCTCCACTTT
15	-	TRBV9	TRBJ1-2	TRBD1	CASSVEDRAVYGYTF	TGTGCCAGCAGCGTAGAGGACAGGGCGGTTTATGGCTACACCTTC
15	-	TRBV19	TRBJ1-1	-	CASSPRQIMNTEAFF	TGTGCCAGTAGTCCAAGACAGATTATGAACACTGAAGCTTTCTTT
13	many	TRBV18	TRBJ2-7	-	CASSPNRANEQYF	TGTGCCAGCTCACCAAACAGGGCTAACGAGCAGTACTTC
13	-	TRBV5-6	TRBJ1-2	-	CASSLPASVGYTF	TGTGCCAGCAGCTTGCCCGCGAGTGTTGGCTACACCTTC
18	few	TRBV19	TRBJ2-6	TRBD1	CASSRDTGALSGANVLTF	TGTGCCAGTAGCAGAGATACAGGGGCCCTCTCTGGGGCCAACGTCCTGACTTTC
12	-	TRBV29-1	TRBJ1-2	-	CSGGGEGLGYTF	TGCAGCGGAGGGGGGGAGGGCCTGGGCTACACCTTC
16	-	TRBV11-2	TRBJ2-5	-	CASSSPDRAYQETQYF	TGTGCCAGCAGCTCCCCGGACAGAGCGTACCAAGAGACCCAGTACTTC
15	-	TRBV2	TRBJ1-1	-	CASSERTAMNTEAFF	TGTGCCAGCAGCGAAAGGACAGCCATGAACACTGAAGCTTTCTTT
14	-	TRBV7-9	TRBJ2-3	-	CASSFGQITDTQYF	TGTGCCAGCAGCTTTGGACAGATCACAGATACGCAGTATTTT
15	-	TRBV2	TRBJ2-4	-	CASRDHRVAKNIQYF	TGTGCCAGCAGAGACCACAGGGTAGCCAAAAACATTCAGTACTTC
14	-	TRBV6-6	TRBJ1-5	-	CASAGPGGNQPQHF	TGTGCCAGCGCGGGGCCGGGGGGCAATCAGCCCCAGCATTTT
14	few	TRBV19	TRBJ2-2	-	CASSRGLGTGELFF	TGTGCCAGTAGTAGGGGACTTGGCACCGGGGAGCTGTTTTTT
15	-	TRBV27	TRBJ1-3	TRBD1	CASSPGRGPGNTIYF	TGTGCCAGCAGTCCAGGCAGGGGGCCTGGAAACACCATATATTTT
15	-	TRBV28	TRBJ1-2	TRBD1	CASSLPSGQSYGYTF	TGTGCCAGCAGTCTACCCTCGGGACAGTCCTATGGCTACACCTTC
16	few	TRBV5-1	TRBJ2-3	TRBD2	CASSPYLAVGTDTQYF	TGCGCCAGCAGCCCATACCTAGCGGTTGGCACAGATACGCAGTATTTT
13	-	TRBV11-3	TRBJ2-7	TRBD2	CASSLGTSSEQYF	TGTGCCAGCAGCCTCGGGACTAGTTCCGAGCAGTACTTC
13	-	TRBV2	TRBJ2-7	-	CASNRQAYYEQYF	TGTGCCAGCAACCGACAGGCTTACTACGAGCAGTACTTC
17	-	TRBV4-1	TRBJ2-3	TRBD2	CASSQDTGGLSTDTQYF	TGCGCCAGCAGCCAAGATACGGGGGGGCTCAGCACAGATACGCAGTATTTT
16	-	TRBV18	TRBJ2-7	TRBD1	CASSPPQGQGTYEQYF	TGTGCCAGCTCACCTCCTCAGGGACAGGGAACCTACGAGCAGTACTTC